One sample yielded the 4 T cell receptor beta chains listed below, sequenced in a study of cytomegalovirus exposure and HLA in healthy donors. A multiplex PCR was run with 60 Vbeta primers and 13 Jbeta primers. Generated by immunoSEQ multiplex PCR, the TCRdb table keeps only in-frame clones and is missing some. Among more than 100,000 clones listed, around 87% were seen once. The specimen was PBMCs. Source of these receptors: a woman aged 30 to 39 in good health and CMV-seronegative.

The genes are TRBV6-6 and TRBJ2-3; possibly TRBD1 for D (6 bases). The CDR3 spans 14 residues. The ends were cut back, 6 bases at V and 3 bases at J, with 13 bases in the middle. Germline V gene sequence: CDR1 MNHNY, CDR2 SVGAGI (reference sequence). This CDR3 is CASRVMRGTDTQYF. DNA for the CDR3: TGTGCCAGCAGGGTCATGAGGGGGACAGATACGCAGTATTTT.

The CDR3 sequence is CASIRKGQGRYGYTF. CDR3 in DNA: TGTGCCAGCATCCGGAAGGGACAGGGTCGATATGGCTACACCTTC. The V and J genes are TRBV5-8 and TRBJ1-2; TRBD1 agrees at 9 bases. CDR1 and CDR2 from the germline V gene are SGHTS and YDEGEE. This CDR3 region has 15 residues. The junction had 11 bases not matched to a gene; V was cut back by 6 bases and J by 5 bases. Filled out from reference TRBV5-8 and TRBJ1-2, the complete variable domain reads EAGVTQSPTHLIKTRGQQATLRCSPISGHTSVYWYQQALGLGLQFLLWYDEGEERNRGNFPPRFSGRQFPNYSSELNVNALELEDSALYLCASIRKGQGRYGYTFGSGTRLTVV.

The gene calls are TRBV9 and TRBJ2-1; TRBD1 is a possible D gene (5 bases). With 4 bases removed from V and 0 bases from J, the gap between germline ends came to 8 bases. Germline V lookup: CDR1 SGDLS, CDR2 YYNGEE. This CDR3 region has 14 residues. CDR3 bases: TGTGCCAGCAGCTGGGGCCCCTCCTACAATGAGCAGTTCTTC. Amino acids: CASSWGPSYNEQFF.

V usage is TRBV19 and J usage is TRBJ1-6; 7 bases are shared with TRBD1. The junction had 10 bases not matched to a gene; V was cut back by 5 bases and J by 6 bases. The CDR3 totals 16 residues. Germline V gene sequence: CDR1 LNHDA, CDR2 SQIVND (reference sequence). CDR3 in amino acids: CASSLSSDRINSPLHF. In DNA, the CDR3 is TGTGCCAGTAGTCTCTCCTCGGACAGGATTAATTCACCCCTCCACTTT.